Sequencing of this T cell receptor beta chain was carried out in a study of T-cell memory formation after mild COVID-19. There are 16 residues in the CDR3. The V end was cut by 0 bases, the J end by 4 bases, with 13 bases between. Germline CDR1 and CDR2: SGHRS and YFSETQ. MiXCR, applied by TCRdb to the 5' RACE reads, yields one record per CDR3 protein. The profile shows hundreds of thousands of distinct CDR3 sequences, around a quarter of them singletons. Material: PBMCs or a T cell subset sorted from them (not recorded which). The genes are TRBV5-1 and TRBJ2-2; D is possibly TRBD2 (6 bases). This receptor was obtained from an adult woman who had mild COVID-19 (a few samples of this study predate the infection). Cell type and time point are not known. The CDR3 loop is CASSLDPAGGTGELFF. The CDR3 DNA reads TGCGCCAGCAGCTTGGATCCAGCGGGCGGCACCGGGGAGCTGTTTTTT.